The 21 T cell receptor beta chains given below trace back to one sample, sequenced in a study of T cell responses to AZD1222 COVID-19 vaccine. Clones were sequenced by immunoSEQ multiplex PCR, and TCRdb holds only the in-frame ones, with some missing. The sample includes 100,000 to 150,000 clones, 88% of them seen just once. This sample comprised peripheral blood, obtained on day 0 of AZD1222 vaccination. Source of these receptors: an adult in good health.

V gene TRBV3-1 (or the pseudogene TRBV3-2) combines with J gene TRBJ2-1; possibly TRBD2 for D (6 bases). Germline values: CDR1 LGHDT, CDR2 YNNKEL (reference sequence). The V gene lost 2 bases and the J gene lost 2 bases, with 7 bases spanning the gap. The CDR3 is made up of 14 amino acids. DNA of the CDR3: TGTGCCAGCAGCCAACGGGGGACCTACAATGAGCAGTTCTTC. Amino acid sequence: CASSQRGTYNEQFF.

The chain recombines TRBV2 with TRBJ1-2, with D unclear. Trimming pared 7 bases from V and 8 bases from J, leaving 11 bases between. Germline assignment: CDR1 SNHLY and CDR2 FYNNEI. This CDR3 is 11 amino acids long. The chain's CDR3 is CASNRAEGYTF. DNA for the CDR3: TGTGCCAGCAACCGGGCGGAAGGCTACACCTTC.

The chain couples TRBV28 to TRBJ1-2, with 8 bases that match TRBD1. The CDR3 is 15 amino acids. V lost 5 bases to trimming and J lost 8 bases; unmatched junction nucleotides: 13. CDR1 is MDHEN, CDR2 SYDVKM, per germline. The CDR3 DNA reads TGTGCCAGCAGTCGGGACAGGCCCCGAGGTAGCGGCTACACCTTC. Protein sequence: CASSRDRPRGSGYTF.

This clone was detected only once. The J gene is TRBJ2-7, the V gene TRBV7-2, with 10 positions matching TRBD1. The CDR3 is 17 amino acids. Trimming took 1 base from V and 3 from J; bases not matched to a gene: 9. Germline CDR1 SGHTA, CDR2 FQGNSA. CDR3 loop: CASSLEASGTGDYEQYF. The CDR3 DNA reads TGTGCCAGCAGCTTAGAAGCGTCCGGGACAGGGGACTACGAGCAGTACTTC.

V usage is TRBV29-1 and J usage is TRBJ1-2, with no clear D. Germline V lookup: CDR1 SQVTM, CDR2 ANQGSEA. The CDR3 consists of 14 residues. The V end lost 0 bases, the J end lost 8 bases, and 16 bases lay between the germline ends. The DNA of the CDR3 is TGCAGCGTTGAAGATCTGAAGGCCATGTGGGGCTACACCTTC. Translating gives CSVEDLKAMWGYTF.

The chain uses TRBV29-1 and TRBJ2-1, with D unresolved. CDR1 is SQVTM, CDR2 ANQGSEA, per germline. V was trimmed by 7 bases and J by 8 bases, leaving 12 bases between them. The CDR3 is 11 amino acids. This CDR3 is CSGAFGHEQFF. In nucleotides, the CDR3 is TGCAGCGGGGCTTTCGGCCATGAGCAGTTCTTC.

CDR3 in DNA: TGTGCCAGCAGTGTCGGCAGGGCCCTCACAGATACGCAGTATTTT. Translated: CASSVGRALTDTQYF. The genes are TRBV2 and TRBJ2-3, with D possibly matching TRBD1 (5 bases). Germline V CDR1 and CDR2: SNHLY, FYNNEI. The CDR3 is made up of 15 amino acids. Trimming took off 4 bases at V and 2 bases at J, with 13 bases between the two ends.

The V gene is TRBV29-1, the J gene TRBJ2-3; D is uncertain. The germline V and J ends were trimmed by 3 bases and 2 bases, with 9 bases remaining between them. Germline V gene sequence: CDR1 SQVTM, CDR2 ANQGSEA. The CDR3 length is 13 residues. CDR3 sequence: CSVDSGLTDTQYF. CDR3 DNA: TGCAGCGTTGATTCGGGTCTCACAGATACGCAGTATTTT.

The genes are TRBV7-3 and TRBJ2-1, with 9 bases aligning to TRBD2. The V gene end was trimmed by 2 bases and the J gene end by 5 bases; junction bases not matched to a gene: 4. The germline gives CDR1 SGHTA, CDR2 FQGTGA. The length of the CDR3 is 15 residues. The CDR3 DNA sequence: TGTGCCAGCAGCTTACGCCTAGCGGGGAACAATGAGCAGTTCTTC. Amino acid sequence: CASSLRLAGNNEQFF.

The J gene is TRBJ1-6, the V gene TRBV7-9; 9 bases agree with TRBD1. Germline V gene lookup returns CDR1 SEHNR and CDR2 FQNEAQ (reference sequence). The CDR3 extends over 16 amino acids. V was pared by 4 bases and J by 9 bases, with 10 bases of the junction left unmatched. The CDR3 DNA sequence: TGTGCCAGCAGCTCCTCTACAGGGGGCGTGGGTTCACCCCTCCACTTT. It specifies CASSSSTGGVGSPLHF.

This chain connects TRBV7-3 to TRBJ2-7; 8 bases agree with TRBD1. This CDR3 has 14 residues. Losses at the gene ends were 3 bases for V and 6 bases for J; bases not matched to a gene: 7. The V gene's germline CDR1 is SGHTA and CDR2 FQGTGA. This chain's CDR3 is CASSLGTGFSEQYF. The CDR3 nucleotides read TGTGCCAGCAGCTTGGGGACAGGATTCTCCGAGCAGTACTTC.

The chain has TRBV7-2 and TRBJ2-2; D remains unclear. V dropped 6 bases and J dropped 4 bases, with 12 bases sitting between them. The CDR3 has 14 amino acids. Germline values: CDR1 SGHTA, CDR2 FQGNSA. CDR3: CASRRTQSTGELFF. The CDR3 region has the DNA TGTGCCAGCAGACGAACCCAGTCCACCGGGGAGCTGTTTTTT.

The rearrangement uses TRBV7-9 and TRBJ1-3; 7 positions agree with TRBD1. The germline gives CDR1 SEHNR, CDR2 FQNEAQ (reference sequence). CDR3 length: 14 residues. V lost 6 bases and J lost 4; bases outside the gene matches: 6. Here the CDR3 reads CASRLTGAGNTIYF. The CDR3 coding sequence is TGTGCCAGCAGACTTACAGGGGCCGGAAACACCATATATTTT.

This clone appeared a few times. The chain links TRBV30 to TRBJ1-1; the D is unclear. There are 13 residues in the CDR3. The V end was cut by 3 bases, the J end by 6 bases, with 14 bases between. The germline CDR1 and CDR2 sequences are GTSNPN and SVGIG (reference sequence). CDR3 in DNA: TGTGCCTGGAGGCCACCCTCCCGACCTGAAGCTTTCTTT. This sequence encodes CAWRPPSRPEAFF.

This clone has a handful of counts. The gene calls are TRBV3-1 (or the pseudogene TRBV3-2) and TRBJ2-7; 11 bases match TRBD1. The germline gives CDR1 LGHDT, CDR2 YNNKEL (reference sequence). The J segment lost 5 bases and the V segment lost 3 bases, leaving 3 bases of the junction unmatched. The CDR3 is made up of 14 amino acids. CDR3 nucleotide sequence: TGTGCCAGCAGCCATCGGGACAGGGGGAACGAGCAGTACTTC. This codes for CASSHRDRGNEQYF.

The chain joins TRBV5-8 to TRBJ1-3; the D gene is possibly TRBD1 (6 bases). Per the germline V gene, CDR1 is SGHTS and CDR2 is YDEGEE. The CDR3 is made up of 14 amino acids. Between the trimmed V and J ends, which lost 4 bases and 2 bases, there was a span of 10 bases. The CDR3: CASSLWDTGNTIYF. In nucleotides, the CDR3 is TGTGCCAGCAGCCTCTGGGACACTGGAAACACCATATATTTT. Full variable domain (remainder filled in from reference TRBV5-8 and TRBJ1-3): EAGVTQSPTHLIKTRGQQATLRCSPISGHTSVYWYQQALGLGLQFLLWYDEGEERNRGNFPPRFSGRQFPNYSSELNVNALELEDSALYLCASSLWDTGNTIYFGEGSWLTVV.

The rearrangement uses TRBV5-6 and TRBJ1-2; 7 bases are a match to TRBD1. The CDR3 is 15 residues long. Germline V gives CDR1 SGHDT, CDR2 YYEEEE. The trim removed 5 bases at V and 8 bases at J, leaving 15 bases unmatched. The DNA for the CDR3 is TGTGCCAGCAGACATAAAGTCGAGGGGGCGGGCGGCTACACCTTC. Its protein is CASRHKVEGAGGYTF.

This rearrangement joins TRBV6-5 to TRBJ2-5; TRBD2 is a possible D gene (5 bases). Deletions cut 0 bases from V and 4 bases from J, with 9 bases between. This CDR3 has 14 amino acids. Germline values: CDR1 MNHEY, CDR2 SVGAGI. CDR3: CASSYSRGSETQYF. In nucleotides, the CDR3 is TGTGCCAGCAGTTACTCCCGGGGATCAGAGACCCAGTACTTC.

V usage is TRBV10-3 and J usage is TRBJ2-7; D is ambiguous. The germline V gene encodes CDR1 ENHRY and CDR2 SYGVKD. The V and J ends lost 2 bases and 3 bases respectively, with 2 bases between them. CDR3 length equals 11 residues. The CDR3 DNA follows: TGTGCCATCAGTGAGAACTACGAGCAGTACTTC. Translation gives CAISENYEQYF.

In its sample, this clone was seen a few times. CDR3 in DNA: TGTGCCAGCAGCGGGGACTCTGGGGCCAACGTCCTGACTTTC. This codes for CASSGDSGANVLTF. This chain connects TRBV2 to TRBJ2-6, with D perhaps matching TRBD2 (5 bases). The CDR3 is made up of 14 amino acids. Germline CDR1 and CDR2: SNHLY and FYNNEI. V was pared by 6 bases and J by 0 bases, with 6 bases between.

The chain combines TRBV19 with TRBJ2-5, with a tentative D call TRBD1 (6 bases). The V gene's germline CDR1 is LNHDA and CDR2 SQIVND (reference sequence). The ends were cut back, 5 bases at V and 3 bases at J, with 28 bases in the middle. CDR3 length equals 19 residues. CDR3: CASSFLHAGARPKEETQYF. In DNA, the CDR3 is TGTGCCAGTAGTTTCCTACACGCAGGGGCCAGACCGAAAGAAGAGACCCAGTACTTC.